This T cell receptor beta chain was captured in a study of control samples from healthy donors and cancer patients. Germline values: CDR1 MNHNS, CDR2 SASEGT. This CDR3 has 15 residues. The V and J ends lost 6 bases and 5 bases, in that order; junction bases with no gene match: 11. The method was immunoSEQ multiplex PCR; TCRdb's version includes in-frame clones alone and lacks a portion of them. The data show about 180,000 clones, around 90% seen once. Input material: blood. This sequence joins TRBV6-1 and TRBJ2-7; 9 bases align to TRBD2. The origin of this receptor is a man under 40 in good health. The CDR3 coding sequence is TGTGCCAGCAGGGTAGCGGGAGAGGGAGTGAACGAGCAGTACTTC. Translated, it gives CASRVAGEGVNEQYF.